Each of the 30 T cell receptor beta chains below was sequenced from the same sample in a study of blood T cell repertoires in COVID-19. Assay used: immunoSEQ multiplex PCR; TCRdb lists only in-frame clones, some missing. Among around 230,000 clones, roughly 83% were seen once, and the ten largest hold approximately 30%. The sequenced sample was peripheral blood. Source of these receptors: a man in his forties or fifties with acute or convalescent COVID-19.

The chain recombines TRBV7-6 with TRBJ2-1, with TRBD2 matching 10 bases. J gave up 1 base and V 2 bases, and 14 bases lay outside the gene matches. The CDR3 consists of 20 residues. Germline V gives CDR1 SGHVS, CDR2 FNYEAQ. CDR3 residues: CASSLRLAGPTTLSYNEQFF. CDR3 DNA: TGTGCCAGCAGCTTACGACTAGCGGGTCCTACTACTCTTTCCTACAATGAGCAGTTCTTC.

The table lists this clone with a count of one. The chain employs TRBV5-4 and TRBJ1-1; D perhaps matches TRBD1 (6 bases). V lost 4 bases and J 11 bases, leaving 18 bases between the germline ends. Germline V gene data show CDR1 as SGHNT and CDR2 as YYREEE (reference sequence). This CDR3 is built from 13 residues. This CDR3 reads CASSHERGEGAFF. The CDR3 DNA sequence: TGTGCCAGCAGCCACGAGAGGGGGGAGGGGGCTTTCTTT.

V gene TRBV4-1 combines with J gene TRBJ2-3; 12 nucleotides agree with TRBD2. From germline, CDR1 is MGHRA and CDR2 YSYEKL. Trimming removed 0 bases from V and 8 bases from J; junction bases left unmatched: 9. The CDR3 consists of 17 residues. DNA for the CDR3: TGCGCCAGCAGCCAAGATGCTGTACTAGCGGGAGGTGGTACGCAGTATTTT. It yields the protein CASSQDAVLAGGGTQYF.

This clone was observed a few times. The rearrangement joins TRBV18 to TRBJ1-5, with D perhaps matching TRBD1 (5 bases). The CDR3 sequence is 15 residues long. The germline V and J ends were trimmed by 6 bases and 2 bases, with 14 bases remaining between them. Germline V gene lookup returns CDR1 KGHSH and CDR2 LQKENI. CDR3 protein: CASSLIQGGNQPQHF. The CDR3 DNA is TGTGCCAGCTCCCTCATTCAGGGTGGCAATCAGCCCCAGCATTTT. The whole variable domain, filled in from reference TRBV18 and TRBJ1-5, reads NAGVMQNPRHLVRRRGQEARLRCSPMKGHSHVYWYRQLPEEGLKFMVYLQKENIIDESGMPKERFSAEFPKEGPSILRIQQVVRGDSAAYFCASSLIQGGNQPQHFGDGTRLSIL.

The genes are TRBV4-1 and TRBJ2-4; 9 bases line up with TRBD2. The germline V gene has CDR1 MGHRA and CDR2 YSYEKL. CDR3 size: 18 residues. V trimming: 4 bases; J trimming: 0 bases; junction bases outside the gene matches: 10. CDR3: CASSPTAGGPTAKNIQYF. DNA for the CDR3: TGCGCCAGCAGCCCTACGGCGGGAGGGCCTACAGCCAAAAACATTCAGTACTTC.

This clone was observed a handful of times. The rearrangement joins TRBV6-6 to TRBJ2-1; no firm D call. The V gene lost 3 bases and the J gene lost 10 bases, with 10 bases spanning the gap. There are 12 residues in the CDR3. The V gene's germline CDR1 is MNHNY and CDR2 SVGAGI (reference sequence). The CDR3: CASSYASGEQFF. Written as DNA, the CDR3 is TGTGCCAGCAGTTATGCGTCAGGCGAGCAGTTCTTC.

J is TRBJ2-1 and V is TRBV24-1, with 7 bases that match TRBD1. The CDR3 contains 15 residues. Germline V gene sequence: CDR1 KGHDR, CDR2 SFDVKD. The V gene end was trimmed by 4 bases and the J gene end by 8 bases; junction bases not matched to a gene: 10. CDR3 coding DNA: TGTGCCACCAGTGAAAACAGGGCGCAGGGGGATGAGCAGTTCTTC. This codes for CATSENRAQGDEQFF.

V usage is TRBV10-2 and J usage is TRBJ1-2; no clear D. V lost 6 bases and J 4 bases, leaving 15 bases between the germline ends. CDR1 and CDR2 (germline): WSHSY, SAAADI. This CDR3 is 14 amino acids long. DNA for the CDR3: TGCGCCAGCAGGACCTCCGGAGGCGGCTATGGCTACACCTTC. It encodes CASRTSGGGYGYTF.

This rearrangement joins TRBV6-5 to TRBJ2-5; 8 nucleotides match TRBD1. The length of the CDR3 is 15 residues. Germline assignment: CDR1 MNHEY and CDR2 SVGAGI. The J segment lost 2 bases and the V segment lost 4 bases, leaving 6 bases of the junction unmatched. CDR3 DNA sequence: TGTGCCAGCAGTTCCCTCTACAGGGGGCAAGAGACCCAGTACTTC. It codes for CASSSLYRGQETQYF.

V usage is TRBV6-5 and J usage is TRBJ2-5, with 7 bases lining up with TRBD1. This CDR3 comprises 15 residues. Trimming at V came to 5 bases and at J to 2 bases, leaving 8 bases not matched to a gene. Germline lookup yields CDR1 MNHEY and CDR2 SVGAGI. This CDR3 reads CASSRPGQQQETQYF. In DNA, the CDR3 is TGTGCCAGCAGTCGTCCGGGACAGCAACAAGAGACCCAGTACTTC.

CDR3 nucleotide sequence: TGTGCCAGCCGTATTAGCGGGAGCTACGAGCAGTACTTC. Encoded protein: CASRISGSYEQYF. The chain carries TRBV6-5 and TRBJ2-7, with 9 positions matching TRBD2. Per germline, CDR1 MNHEY and CDR2 SVGAGI. The CDR3 spans 13 residues. V was clipped by 8 bases and J by 3 bases; unmatched bases: 5.

The chain combines TRBV20-1 with TRBJ1-3; possibly TRBD1 for D (5 bases). Trimming left V 3 bases short and J 0 bases short, with 15 bases between. The CDR3 runs 16 residues. Germline loops: CDR1 DFQATT, CDR2 SNEGSKA (reference sequence). The CDR3 region is CSASGPTEFSGNTIYF. CDR3 nucleotides: TGCAGTGCTAGTGGGCCGACAGAATTCTCTGGAAACACCATATATTTT.

This rearrangement joins TRBV19 to TRBJ1-5; D is uncertain. Trimming stripped 2 bases from V and 2 bases from J, with 10 bases between. This CDR3 has 15 amino acids. From germline, CDR1 is LNHDA and CDR2 SQIVND (reference sequence). Written as DNA, the CDR3 is TGTGCCAGTAGTATAAGGTTAGGAGGCAATCAGCCCCAGCATTTT. Protein product: CASSIRLGGNQPQHF.

V is TRBV7-2 and J is TRBJ2-7, with D maybe TRBD2 (6 bases). Germline V gives CDR1 SGHTA, CDR2 FQGNSA. This CDR3 contains 11 residues. V lost 2 bases and J 9 bases, leaving 8 bases between the germline ends. CDR3: CASSLLGGQYF. CDR3 bases: TGTGCCAGCAGCTTATTGGGGGGGCAGTACTTC.

This chain uses TRBV11-2 with TRBJ1-4; maybe TRBD1 (6 bases). This CDR3 has 13 amino acids. Germline V gives CDR1 SGHAT, CDR2 FQNNGV. The V gene lost 4 bases and the J gene lost 8 bases, with 11 bases spanning the gap. The CDR3 sequence: CASSWGGLEKLFF. In DNA form, the CDR3 reads TGTGCCAGCAGCTGGGGGGGCTTAGAAAAACTGTTTTTT.

CDR3 coding DNA: TGTGCCAGCACCGGACAGGGAATAACAGATACGCAGTATTTT. Its protein product is CASTGQGITDTQYF. The chain couples TRBV7-2 to TRBJ2-3; 8 bases agree with TRBD1. The V segment lost 7 bases and the J segment 3 bases; nucleotides outside the gene matches: 6. The CDR3 contains 14 residues. Germline CDR1 reads SGHTA; CDR2 reads FQGNSA.

The V call is TRBV19, the J call TRBJ1-2; D may be TRBD1 (5 bases). CDR1 is LNHDA, CDR2 SQIVND, per germline (reference sequence). V lost 5 bases and J 0 bases, leaving 10 bases between the germline ends. The CDR3 length is 14 residues. The CDR3 here is CASSDPGTNYGYTF. The CDR3, as DNA: TGTGCCAGTAGTGATCCAGGGACTAACTATGGCTACACCTTC.

The J gene is TRBJ2-3, the V gene TRBV14; D gene uncertain. CDR1 SGHDN and CDR2 FVKESK come from the germline V gene. This CDR3 contains 16 residues. Deletions cut 2 bases from V and 6 bases from J, with 18 bases between. CDR3 coding DNA: TGTGCCAGCAGCCAACGCGGCCTCGCCTTCGGGGATACGCAGTATTTT. Its protein product is CASSQRGLAFGDTQYF.

The V gene is TRBV5-1, the J gene TRBJ2-1; tentative D call: TRBD1 (5 bases). The CDR3 totals 15 residues. V lost 2 bases to trimming and J lost 7 bases, with 16 bases between them. Germline CDR1 SGHRS, CDR2 YFSETQ. CDR3 bases: TGCGCCAGCAGCTTAACGGCCGGCTCAGGGAATGAGCAGTTCTTC. Protein sequence: CASSLTAGSGNEQFF.

The genes are TRBV7-9 and TRBJ2-7; 9 bases line up with TRBD1. In germline, CDR1 is SEHNR, CDR2 FQNEAQ (reference sequence). V lost 4 bases, J lost 2 bases, and 6 bases stayed unmatched. The CDR3 spans 15 residues. The CDR3 nucleotides are TGTGCCAGCAGCTCCGGACAGGGGACTACCTACGAGCAGTACTTC. Protein product: CASSSGQGTTYEQYF. The full variable domain, rest sourced from reference TRBV7-9 and TRBJ2-7, is DTGVSQNPRHKITKRGQNVTFRCDPISEHNRLYWYRQTLGQGPEFLTYFQNEAQLEKSRLLSDRFSAERPKGSFSTLEIQRTEQGDSAMYLCASSSGQGTTYEQYFGPGTRLTVT.

The chain recombines TRBV6-1 with TRBJ1-2; possible D gene TRBD1, 5 bases. V was trimmed by 0 bases and J by 6 bases, leaving 5 bases between them. CDR3 length equals 12 residues. The V gene's germline CDR1 is MNHNS and CDR2 SASEGT. CDR3 amino acids: CASSEAGDGYTF. The CDR3 DNA sequence: TGTGCCAGCAGTGAAGCAGGGGATGGCTACACCTTC.

The chain has TRBV6-2 or TRBV6-3 and TRBJ2-7; 16 nucleotides match TRBD2. V shed 3 bases, J shed 5 bases, and the junction held 7 bases outside the gene matches. Per germline, CDR1 MNHEY and CDR2 SVGEGT. This CDR3 is built from 17 residues. CDR3 protein: CASSYGTSGRAINEQYF. For the CDR3, the DNA is TGTGCCAGCAGTTATGGGACTAGCGGGAGGGCCATCAACGAGCAGTACTTC.

The rearrangement joins TRBV19 to TRBJ1-1; D ambiguous. The CDR3 covers 14 residues. Germline V lookup: CDR1 LNHDA, CDR2 SQIVND (reference sequence). The V end was cut by 7 bases, the J end by 1 base, with 13 bases between. CDR3 residues: CASTKLTTNTEAFF. The CDR3 coding sequence is TGTGCCAGTACCAAACTTACCACGAACACTGAAGCTTTCTTT.

The chain joins TRBV18 to TRBJ2-7, with 7 bases lining up with TRBD2. Germline assignment: CDR1 KGHSH and CDR2 LQKENI. The CDR3 spans 15 residues. V gave up 0 bases and J gave up 0 bases; unmatched junction bases: 2. In DNA form, the CDR3 reads TGTGCCAGCTCACCACCGGGGGGGAACTCCTACGAGCAGTACTTC. Translation gives CASSPPGGNSYEQYF.

J is TRBJ2-1 and V is TRBV2, with TRBD2 matching 10 bases. CDR3 length: 16 residues. V shed 5 bases, J shed 5 bases, and the junction held 9 bases outside the gene matches. Germline V lookup: CDR1 SNHLY, CDR2 FYNNEI. The CDR3, as DNA: TGTGCCAGCAGTTCCCCCCTAGCGGGAGTGAACAATGAGCAGTTCTTC. Translation gives CASSSPLAGVNNEQFF.

This clone came up once. The chain is built from TRBV20-1 and TRBJ1-1; D is uncertain. Per germline, CDR1 DFQATT and CDR2 SNEGSKA (reference sequence). This CDR3 comprises 11 residues. Trimming left V 6 bases short and J 1 base short, with 6 bases between. Written as DNA, the CDR3 is TGCAGTGCACACAGGAACACTGAAGCTTTCTTT. Residues: CSAHRNTEAFF.

The gene calls are TRBV7-9 and TRBJ2-7, with 7 bases fitting TRBD2. This CDR3 spans 16 amino acids. V was clipped by 5 bases and J by 7 bases; unmatched bases: 17. CDR1 SEHNR and CDR2 FQNEAQ come from the germline V gene (reference sequence). The CDR3 nucleotides read TGTGCCAGCAGCCAAACCACCTCCGCTATAGCGGGTGAGCAGTACTTC. It yields the protein CASSQTTSAIAGEQYF.

The V call is TRBV12-3 or TRBV12-4, the J call TRBJ2-1, with D uncertain. This CDR3 spans 12 amino acids. Trimming removed 3 bases from V and 8 bases from J, with 8 bases in between. The CDR3 sequence: CASSFLVDEQFF. The CDR3 coding sequence is TGTGCCAGCAGTTTTCTCGTCGATGAGCAGTTCTTC.

V and J are TRBV5-1 and TRBJ2-5; the match to TRBD2 covers 14 bases. V lost 4 bases to trimming and J lost 5 bases; unmatched junction nucleotides: 10. This CDR3 region has 17 residues. The germline V gene encodes CDR1 SGHRS and CDR2 YFSETQ. For the CDR3, the DNA is TGCGCCAGCAGCAGGGGGACTAGCGGGAGTAGTGTGGAGACCCAGTACTTC. Protein product: CASSRGTSGSSVETQYF.

This sequence joins TRBV6-2 or TRBV6-3 and TRBJ2-1; no firm D call. V shed 4 bases and J shed 4 bases, with 11 bases lying between them. Germline CDR1 is MNHEY and CDR2 is SVGEGT. The CDR3 has 14 amino acids. The CDR3 DNA is TGTGCCAGCAGTTTTCTCACACCTTACAATGAGCAGTTCTTC. Translating gives CASSFLTPYNEQFF.